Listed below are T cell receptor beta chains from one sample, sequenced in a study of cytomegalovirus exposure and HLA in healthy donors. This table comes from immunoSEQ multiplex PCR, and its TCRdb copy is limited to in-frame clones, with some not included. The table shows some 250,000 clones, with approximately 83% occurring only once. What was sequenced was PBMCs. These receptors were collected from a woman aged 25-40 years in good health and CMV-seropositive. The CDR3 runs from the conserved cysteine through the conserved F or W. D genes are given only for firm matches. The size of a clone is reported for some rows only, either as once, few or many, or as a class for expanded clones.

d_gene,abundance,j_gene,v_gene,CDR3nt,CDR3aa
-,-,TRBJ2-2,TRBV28,TGTGCCAGCAGTTTACTAGAGAACACCGGGGAGCTGTTTTTT,CASSLLENTGELFF
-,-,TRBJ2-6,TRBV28,TGTGCCAGCAGTTTATACGGCTCTGGGGCCAACGTCCTGACTTTC,CASSLYGSGANVLTF
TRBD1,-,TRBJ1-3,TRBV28,TGTGCCAGCAGAGTTACAGGGGGCTCTGGAAACACCATATATTTT,CASRVTGGSGNTIYF
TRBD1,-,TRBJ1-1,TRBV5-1,TGCGCCAGCAGCTTGGACCCAGGGGGCGCAGGTGAAGCTTTCTTT,CASSLDPGGAGEAFF
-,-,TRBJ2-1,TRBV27,TGTGCCAGCGGGGGGGACACCTACAATGAGCAGTTCTTC,CASGGDTYNEQFF
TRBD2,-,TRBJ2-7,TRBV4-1,TGCGCCAGCAGCCATAGACTAGCGGGAGGAGAAGGGAACTCCTACGAGCAGTACTTC,CASSHRLAGGEGNSYEQYF
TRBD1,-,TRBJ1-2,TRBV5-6,TGTGCCAGCAGCCCTGTCCGGGACAGCTTCAACTATGGCTACACCTTC,CASSPVRDSFNYGYTF
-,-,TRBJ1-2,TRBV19,TGTGCCAGTAGTATACCCAATTCGCAGGCGATCTATGGCTACACCTTC,CASSIPNSQAIYGYTF
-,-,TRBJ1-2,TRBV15,TGTGCCACCAGCAGAGATACCGCGGATTATGGCTACACCTTC,CATSRDTADYGYTF
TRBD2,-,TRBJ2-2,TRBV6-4,TGTGCCAGCAGACGGACTAGCGGGGGGAACACCGGGGAGCTGTTTTTT,CASRRTSGGNTGELFF
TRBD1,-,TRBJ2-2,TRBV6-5,TGTGCCAGCAGTATCCGGGACAGGGTGACCGGGGAGCTGTTTTTT,CASSIRDRVTGELFF
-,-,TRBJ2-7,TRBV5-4,TGTGCCAGCAGCTTGTGGGCGAACCAACACGAGCAGTACTTC,CASSLWANQHEQYF
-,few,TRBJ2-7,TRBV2,TGTGCCAGCAGTCCCACCAGTTACGAGCAGTACTTC,CASSPTSYEQYF
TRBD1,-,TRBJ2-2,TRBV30,TGTGCCTGGGATGCCGGGACAGTGAACACCGGGGAGCTGTTTTTT,CAWDAGTVNTGELFF
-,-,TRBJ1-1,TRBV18,TGTGCCAGCTCACTTCTAAGCCTGAACACTGAAGCTTTCTTT,CASSLLSLNTEAFF
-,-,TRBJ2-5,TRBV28,TGTGCCAGCAGCTCCCGGGGATGGACCCAGTACTTC,CASSSRGWTQYF